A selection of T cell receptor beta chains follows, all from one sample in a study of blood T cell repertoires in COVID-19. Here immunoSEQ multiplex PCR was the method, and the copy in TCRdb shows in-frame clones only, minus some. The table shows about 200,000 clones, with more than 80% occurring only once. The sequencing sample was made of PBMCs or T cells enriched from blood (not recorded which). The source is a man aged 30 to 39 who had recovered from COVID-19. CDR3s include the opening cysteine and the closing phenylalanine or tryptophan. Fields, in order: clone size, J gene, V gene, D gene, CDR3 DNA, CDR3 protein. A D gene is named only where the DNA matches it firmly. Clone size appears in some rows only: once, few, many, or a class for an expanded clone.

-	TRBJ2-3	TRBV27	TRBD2	TGTGCCAGCAGTTTAATCCGGCTAGCGGGAGAAACAGATACGCAGTATTTT	CASSLIRLAGETDTQYF
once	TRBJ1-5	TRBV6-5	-	TGTGCCAGCACCAGGGACACGACGATTAATCAGCCCCAGCATTTT	CASTRDTTINQPQHF
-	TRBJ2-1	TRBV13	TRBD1	TGTGCCAGCAGCAATAGGGGGCTGACCTACAATGAGCAGTTCTTC	CASSNRGLTYNEQFF
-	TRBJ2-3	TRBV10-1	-	TGCGCCAGCAGTGACTCGGGCTCGTCTAGCGACCCGGATACGCAGTATTTT	CASSDSGSSSDPDTQYF
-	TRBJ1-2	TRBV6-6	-	TGTGCCAGCAGTTACTCCCGGGACATAAGTTATGGCTACACCTTC	CASSYSRDISYGYTF
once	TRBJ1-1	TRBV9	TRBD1	TGTGCCAGCAGCCCCACTCAGGGGGTGAACACTGAAGCTTTCTTT	CASSPTQGVNTEAFF
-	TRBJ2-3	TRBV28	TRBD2	TGTGCCAGCAGAGCGGGAGGGAGCACAGATACGCAGTATTTT	CASRAGGSTDTQYF
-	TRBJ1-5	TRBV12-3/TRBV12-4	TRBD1	TGTGCCAGCAGTGGACAGGGTAATCAGCCCCAGCATTTT	CASSGQGNQPQHF
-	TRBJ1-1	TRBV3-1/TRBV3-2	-	TGTGCCAGCAGCCAAGGGACAGCCACTGAAGCTTTCTTT	CASSQGTATEAFF
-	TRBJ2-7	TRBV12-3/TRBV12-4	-	TGTGCCAGCACCGTCGACAGAACCTACGAGCAGTACTTC	CASTVDRTYEQYF
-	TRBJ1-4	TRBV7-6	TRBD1	TGTGCCAGCAGCTTAGCCGGGACAGGGAGGGAAAAACTGTTTTTT	CASSLAGTGREKLFF
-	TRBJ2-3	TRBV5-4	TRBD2	TGTGCCAGCAGCTTGCCCTCTAGCGGGGGGGCAGATACGCAGTATTTT	CASSLPSSGGADTQYF
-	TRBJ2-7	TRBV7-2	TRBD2	TGTGCCAGCAGCTTTGTTGATCTAGCGGGAGGCTGGGATGAGCAGTACTTC	CASSFVDLAGGWDEQYF
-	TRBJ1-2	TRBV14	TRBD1	TGTGCCAGCAGCCAAGTCCGAACGGGGACAGAATATGGCTACACCTTC	CASSQVRTGTEYGYTF
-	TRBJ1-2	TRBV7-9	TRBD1	TGTGCCAGCAGTATTAAGAAATCCGGGACAGGATTTTCCGTGGCTGGCTACACCTTC	CASSIKKSGTGFSVAGYTF
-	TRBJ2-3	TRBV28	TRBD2	TGTGCCAGCAGTTTAAAGCGGGACCTCACAGATACGCAGTATTTT	CASSLKRDLTDTQYF
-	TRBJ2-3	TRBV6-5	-	TGTGCCAGCAGTTACTCAGACAGAGGCACAGATACGCAGTATTTT	CASSYSDRGTDTQYF
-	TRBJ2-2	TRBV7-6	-	TGTGCCAGCAGCCTAGGGGAGATCACCGGGGAGCTGTTTTTT	CASSLGEITGELFF
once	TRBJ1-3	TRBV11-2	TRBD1	TGTGCCAGCAGCTCCCGGGACAGGGGAACTTGGGGAAACACCATATATTTT	CASSSRDRGTWGNTIYF
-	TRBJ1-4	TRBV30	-	TGTGCCTGGAGTGTGGGGGCTGAAAAACTGTTTTTT	CAWSVGAEKLFF
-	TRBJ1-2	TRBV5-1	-	TGCGCCAGCAGCCCGACAACCGCTAACTATGGCTACACCTTC	CASSPTTANYGYTF
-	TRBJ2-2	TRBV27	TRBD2	TGTGCCAGCAGTTGGACTAGCGCCGGGGAGCTGTTTTTT	CASSWTSAGELFF
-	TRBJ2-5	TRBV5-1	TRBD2	TGCGCCAGCAGCTGGTTAGCGGGAGGAGGGTACCAAGAGACCCAGTACTTC	CASSWLAGGGYQETQYF
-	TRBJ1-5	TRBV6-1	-	TGTGCCAGCAGTGAATCGGGGATTGGCAATCAGCCCCAGCATTTT	CASSESGIGNQPQHF
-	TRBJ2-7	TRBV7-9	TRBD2	TGTGCCAGCAGCACCCGACTAGCGGGAGGGCCTTATAAACCCTACGAGCAGTACTTC	CASSTRLAGGPYKPYEQYF
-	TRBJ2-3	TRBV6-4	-	TGTGCCATCCCAATAGGAGTTACGCAGTATTTT	CAIPIGVTQYF
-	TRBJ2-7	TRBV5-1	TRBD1	TGCGCCAGCAGCGCGGGACAGGGCGCCTACGAGCAGTACTTC	CASSAGQGAYEQYF
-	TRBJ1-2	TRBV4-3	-	TGCGCCAGCAGCCAAGATCCAGGGGTCGACTATGGCTACACCTTC	CASSQDPGVDYGYTF
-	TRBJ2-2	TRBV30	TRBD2	TGTGCCGGAAAAAGCGGGGTTAACACCGGGGAGCTGTTTTTT	CAGKSGVNTGELFF
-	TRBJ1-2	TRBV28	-	TGTGCCAGCAGTTCCAGGGATGGCTACACCTTC	CASSSRDGYTF
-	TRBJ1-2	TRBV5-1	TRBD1	TGCGCCAGCAGCATCACAGGGGGCCACTATGGCTACACCTTC	CASSITGGHYGYTF
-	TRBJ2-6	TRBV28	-	TGTGCCAGCAGTCTACGACAGTACTCTGGGGCCAACGTCCTGACTTTC	CASSLRQYSGANVLTF
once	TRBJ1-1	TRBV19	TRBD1	TGTGCCAGTAGTATCAGGGGACAGGGGGGCACTGAAGCTTTCTTT	CASSIRGQGGTEAFF
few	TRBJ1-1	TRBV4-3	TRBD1	TGCGCCAGCAGCCGGATCCAGGGGGTAGGAACTGAAGCTTTCTTT	CASSRIQGVGTEAFF
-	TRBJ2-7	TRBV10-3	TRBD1	TGTGCCATCAGTCGGGACAGGGTCGACGAGCAGTACTTC	CAISRDRVDEQYF
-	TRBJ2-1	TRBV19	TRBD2	TGTGCCAGTAGTGTAAGCGGGGGGGCTGATGAGCAGTTCTTC	CASSVSGGADEQFF
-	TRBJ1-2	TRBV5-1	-	TGCGCCAGCAGCCCAACCCTCCTCGGTCCCTATGGCTACACCTTC	CASSPTLLGPYGYTF
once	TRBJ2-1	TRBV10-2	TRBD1	TGCGCCAGCAACCCGACAGGGGCCTACAATGAGCAGTTCTTC	CASNPTGAYNEQFF
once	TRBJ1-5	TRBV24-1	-	TGTGCCACCAGAGGTCCAGGGGGCAATCAGCCCCAGCATTTT	CATRGPGGNQPQHF
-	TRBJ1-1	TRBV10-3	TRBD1	TGTGCCATCAGTGAGTCAGGGGGCAGGTACACTGAAGCTTTCTTT	CAISESGGRYTEAFF
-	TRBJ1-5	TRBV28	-	TGTGCCAGCAGTTTCCATGGACTTATCAATCAGCCCCAGCATTTT	CASSFHGLINQPQHF
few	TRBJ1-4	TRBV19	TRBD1	TGTGCCAGTAGTCCCGGGGGACAGCAGGATGAAAAACTGTTTTTT	CASSPGGQQDEKLFF
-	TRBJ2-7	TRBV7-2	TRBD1	TGTGCCAGCAGCTTAACCCGGGACAGGGTAAAGGTTTACGAGCAGTACTTC	CASSLTRDRVKVYEQYF
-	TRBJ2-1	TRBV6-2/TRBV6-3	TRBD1	TGTGCCAGCAGTACGTTGACAGGGGGTAGGAATGAGCAGTTCTTC	CASSTLTGGRNEQFF
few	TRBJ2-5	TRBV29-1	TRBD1	TGCAGCGTTGCCAGGGGGCAAGAGACCCAGTACTTC	CSVARGQETQYF